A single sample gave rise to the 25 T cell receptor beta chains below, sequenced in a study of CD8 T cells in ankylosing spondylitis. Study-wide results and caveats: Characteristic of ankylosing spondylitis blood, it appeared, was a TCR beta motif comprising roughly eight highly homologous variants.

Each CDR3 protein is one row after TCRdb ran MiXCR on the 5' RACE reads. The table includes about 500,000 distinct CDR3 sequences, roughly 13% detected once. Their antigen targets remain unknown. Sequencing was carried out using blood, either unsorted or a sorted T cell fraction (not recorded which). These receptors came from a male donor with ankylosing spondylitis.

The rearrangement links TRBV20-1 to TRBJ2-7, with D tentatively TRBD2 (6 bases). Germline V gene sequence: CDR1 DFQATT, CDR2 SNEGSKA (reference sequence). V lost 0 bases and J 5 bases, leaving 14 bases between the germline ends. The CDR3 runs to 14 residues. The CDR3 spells CSARDPGGGDEQYV. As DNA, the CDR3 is TGCAGTGCTAGAGATCCCGGGGGAGGCGACGAGCAGTACGTC.

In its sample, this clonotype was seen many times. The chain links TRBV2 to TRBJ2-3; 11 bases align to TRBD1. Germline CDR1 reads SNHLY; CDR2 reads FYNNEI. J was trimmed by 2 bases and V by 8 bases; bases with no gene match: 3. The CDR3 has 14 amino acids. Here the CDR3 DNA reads TGTGCCAGCGGACAGGGGGCTATCACAGATACGCAGTATTTT. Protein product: CASGQGAITDTQYF.

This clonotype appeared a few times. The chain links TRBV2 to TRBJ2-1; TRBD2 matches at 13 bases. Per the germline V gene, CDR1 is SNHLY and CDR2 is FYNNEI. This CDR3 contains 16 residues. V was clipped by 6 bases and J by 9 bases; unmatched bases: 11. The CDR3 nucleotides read TGTGCCAGCAGGGAAACTAGCGGGAGGGCAAGGGGTGAGCAGTTCTTC. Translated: CASRETSGRARGEQFF. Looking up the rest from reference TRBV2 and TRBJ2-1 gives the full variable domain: EPEVTQTPSHQVTQMGQEVILRCVPISNHLYFYWYRQILGQKVEFLVSFYNNEISEKSEIFDDQFSVERPDGSNFTLKIRSTKLEDSAMYFCASRETSGRARGEQFFGPGTRLTVL.

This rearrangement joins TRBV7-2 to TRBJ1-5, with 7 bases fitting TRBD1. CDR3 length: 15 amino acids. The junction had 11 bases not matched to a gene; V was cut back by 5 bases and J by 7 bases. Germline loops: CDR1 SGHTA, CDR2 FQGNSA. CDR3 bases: TGTGCCAGCAGCCGGGACAGTCGTTTGGGGCAGCCCCAGCATTTT. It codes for CASSRDSRLGQPQHF.

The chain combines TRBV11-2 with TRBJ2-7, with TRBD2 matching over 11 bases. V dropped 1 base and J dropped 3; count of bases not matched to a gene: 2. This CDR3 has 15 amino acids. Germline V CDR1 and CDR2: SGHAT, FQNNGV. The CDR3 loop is CASSLVLAGGYEQYF. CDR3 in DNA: TGTGCCAGCAGCTTAGTGCTAGCGGGAGGCTACGAGCAGTACTTC.

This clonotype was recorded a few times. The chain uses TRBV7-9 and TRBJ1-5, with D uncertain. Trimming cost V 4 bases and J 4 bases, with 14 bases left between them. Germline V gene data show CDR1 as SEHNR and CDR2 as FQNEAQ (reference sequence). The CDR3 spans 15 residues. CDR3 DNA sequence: TGTGCCAGCAGCTCCACCTACAGTTGGAATCAGCCCCAGCATTTT. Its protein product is CASSSTYSWNQPQHF.

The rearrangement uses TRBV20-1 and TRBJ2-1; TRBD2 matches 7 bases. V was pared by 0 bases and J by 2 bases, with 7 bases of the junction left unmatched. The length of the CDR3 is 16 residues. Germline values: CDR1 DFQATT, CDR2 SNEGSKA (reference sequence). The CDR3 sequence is CSARDWASGTYNEQFF. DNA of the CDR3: TGCAGTGCTAGAGATTGGGCTAGCGGAACCTACAATGAGCAGTTCTTC.

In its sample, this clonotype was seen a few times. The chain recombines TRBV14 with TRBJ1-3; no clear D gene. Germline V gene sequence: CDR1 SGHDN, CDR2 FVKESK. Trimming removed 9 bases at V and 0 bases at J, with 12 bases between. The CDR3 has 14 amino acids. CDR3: CARRTVGSGNTIYF. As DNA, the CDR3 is TGTGCCAGAAGGACGGTGGGCTCTGGAAACACCATATATTTT.

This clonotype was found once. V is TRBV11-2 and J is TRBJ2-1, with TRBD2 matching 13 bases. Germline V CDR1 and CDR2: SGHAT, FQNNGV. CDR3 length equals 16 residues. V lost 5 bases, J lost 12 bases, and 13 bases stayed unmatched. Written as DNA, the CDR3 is TGTGCCAGCAGCGTCGGGACTAGCGGGGCGCGGGTAGGGCAGTTCTTC. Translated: CASSVGTSGARVGQFF.

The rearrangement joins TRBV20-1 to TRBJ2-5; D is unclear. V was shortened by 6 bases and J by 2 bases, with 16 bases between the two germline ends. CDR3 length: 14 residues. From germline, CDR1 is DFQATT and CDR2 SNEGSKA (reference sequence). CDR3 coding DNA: TGCAGTGCCAGACGGATAGGCCGACAAGAGACCCAGTACTTC. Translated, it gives CSARRIGRQETQYF.

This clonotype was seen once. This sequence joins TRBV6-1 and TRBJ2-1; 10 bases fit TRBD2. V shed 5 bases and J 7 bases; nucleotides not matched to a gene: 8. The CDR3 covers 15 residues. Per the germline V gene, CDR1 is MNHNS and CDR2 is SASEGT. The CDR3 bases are TGTGCCAGCAGTACCCAGGGTAGCGGGAGGAATGAGCAGTTCTTC. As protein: CASSTQGSGRNEQFF.

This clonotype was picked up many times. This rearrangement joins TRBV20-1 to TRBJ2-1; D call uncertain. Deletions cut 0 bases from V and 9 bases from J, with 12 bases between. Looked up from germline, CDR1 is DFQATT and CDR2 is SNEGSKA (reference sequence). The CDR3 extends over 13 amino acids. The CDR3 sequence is CSARDQLVREQFF. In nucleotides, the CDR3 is TGCAGTGCTAGAGATCAGTTGGTGCGTGAGCAGTTCTTC.

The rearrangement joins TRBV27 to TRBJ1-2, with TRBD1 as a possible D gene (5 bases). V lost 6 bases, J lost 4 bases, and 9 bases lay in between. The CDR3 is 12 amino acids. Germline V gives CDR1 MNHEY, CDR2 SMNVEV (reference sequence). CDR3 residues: CASRGPLYGYTF. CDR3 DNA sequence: TGTGCCAGCAGGGGGCCTCTCTATGGCTACACCTTC.

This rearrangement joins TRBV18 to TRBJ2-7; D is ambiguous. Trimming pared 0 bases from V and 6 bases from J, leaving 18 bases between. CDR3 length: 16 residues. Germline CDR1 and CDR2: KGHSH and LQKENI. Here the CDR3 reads CASSPPYGSPLSEQYF. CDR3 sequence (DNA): TGTGCCAGCTCACCACCGTACGGGTCACCCCTCAGCGAGCAGTACTTC.

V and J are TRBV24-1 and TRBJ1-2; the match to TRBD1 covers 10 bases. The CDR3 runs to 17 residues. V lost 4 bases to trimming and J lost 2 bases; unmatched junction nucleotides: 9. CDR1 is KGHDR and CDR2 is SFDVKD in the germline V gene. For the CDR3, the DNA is TGTGCCACCAGTGAACCTCCGGGACAGGGGACCAACTATGGCTACACCTTC. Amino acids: CATSEPPGQGTNYGYTF.

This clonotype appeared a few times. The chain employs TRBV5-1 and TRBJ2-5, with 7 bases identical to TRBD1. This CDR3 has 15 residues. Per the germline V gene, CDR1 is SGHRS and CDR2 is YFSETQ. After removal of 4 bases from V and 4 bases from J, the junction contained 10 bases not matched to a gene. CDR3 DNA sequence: TGCGCCAGCAGCGCTTGGGGACAGTCCCCAGAGACCCAGTACTTC. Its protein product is CASSAWGQSPETQYF.

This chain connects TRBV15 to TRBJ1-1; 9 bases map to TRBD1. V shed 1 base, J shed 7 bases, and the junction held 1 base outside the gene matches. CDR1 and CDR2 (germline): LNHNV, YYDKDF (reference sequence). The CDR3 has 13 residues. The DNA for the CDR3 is TGTGCCACCAGCAGAGGGACAGGGGATGAAGCTTTCTTT. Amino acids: CATSRGTGDEAFF.

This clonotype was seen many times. The CDR3, as DNA: TGTGCCACCAGTGACCCCGGGACTAGCGGGACTTACAATGAGCAGTTCTTC. As protein: CATSDPGTSGTYNEQFF. This chain connects TRBV24-1 to TRBJ2-1, with TRBD2 matching 13 bases. The junction had 6 bases not matched to a gene; V was cut back by 4 bases and J by 4 bases. In germline, CDR1 is KGHDR, CDR2 SFDVKD. CDR3 length: 17 residues.

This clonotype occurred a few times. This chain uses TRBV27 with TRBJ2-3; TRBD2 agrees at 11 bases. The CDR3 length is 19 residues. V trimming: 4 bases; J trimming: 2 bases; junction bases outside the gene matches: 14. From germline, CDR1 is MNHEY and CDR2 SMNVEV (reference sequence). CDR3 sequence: CASSYRLAGRGYDTDTQYF. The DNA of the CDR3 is TGTGCCAGCAGTTACCGACTAGCGGGAAGGGGGTACGACACAGATACGCAGTATTTT.

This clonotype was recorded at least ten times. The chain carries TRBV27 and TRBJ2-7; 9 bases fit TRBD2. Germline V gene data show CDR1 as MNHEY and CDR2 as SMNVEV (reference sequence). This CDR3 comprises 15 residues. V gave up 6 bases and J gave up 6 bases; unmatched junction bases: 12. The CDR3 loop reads CASSLSGRSMGEQYF. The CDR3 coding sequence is TGTGCCAGCAGCCTTAGCGGGAGATCAATGGGCGAGCAGTACTTC.

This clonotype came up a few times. The chain's CDR3 is CSARQFITGGGNTEAFF. DNA of the CDR3: TGCAGTGCTAGACAGTTCATTACAGGGGGCGGAAACACTGAAGCTTTCTTT. This sequence joins TRBV20-1 and TRBJ1-1; 9 bases are a match to TRBD1. Losses at the gene ends were 2 bases for V and 2 bases for J; bases not matched to a gene: 12. Germline-derived CDR1 and CDR2 are DFQATT and SNEGSKA (reference sequence). The CDR3 contains 17 residues.

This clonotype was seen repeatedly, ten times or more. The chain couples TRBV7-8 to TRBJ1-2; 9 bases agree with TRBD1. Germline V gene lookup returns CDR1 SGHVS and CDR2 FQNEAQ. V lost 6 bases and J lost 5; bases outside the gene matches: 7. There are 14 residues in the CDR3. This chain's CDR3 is CASSLTTGGYGYTF. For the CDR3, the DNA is TGTGCCAGCAGTCTAACGACAGGGGGATATGGCTACACCTTC. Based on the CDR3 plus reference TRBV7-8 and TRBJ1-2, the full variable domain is GAGVSQSPRYKVAKRGQDVALRCDPISGHVSLFWYQQALGQGPEFLTYFQNEAQLDKSGLPSDRFFAERPEGSVSTLKIQRTQQEDSAVYLCASSLTTGGYGYTFGSGTRLTVV.

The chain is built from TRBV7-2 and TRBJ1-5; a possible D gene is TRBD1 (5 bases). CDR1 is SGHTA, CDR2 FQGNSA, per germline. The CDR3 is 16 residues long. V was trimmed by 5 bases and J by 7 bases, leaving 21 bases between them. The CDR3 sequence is CASSPEAGTNGQPQHF. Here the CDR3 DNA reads TGTGCCAGCAGCCCGGAAGCCGGGACCAACGGGCAGCCCCAGCATTTT.

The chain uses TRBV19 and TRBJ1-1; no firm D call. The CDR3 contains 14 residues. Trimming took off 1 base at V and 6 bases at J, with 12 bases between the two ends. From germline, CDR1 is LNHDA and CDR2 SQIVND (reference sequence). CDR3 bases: TGTGCCAGTAGTATAGTCGGCCCCGGCGCTGAAGCTTTCTTT. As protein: CASSIVGPGAEAFF.

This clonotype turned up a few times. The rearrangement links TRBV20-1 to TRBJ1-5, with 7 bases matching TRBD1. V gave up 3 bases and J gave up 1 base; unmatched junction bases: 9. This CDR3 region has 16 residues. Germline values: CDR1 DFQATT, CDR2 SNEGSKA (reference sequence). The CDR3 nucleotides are TGCAGTGCTAGCCGGAGGGGGCCATGGAGCAATCAGCCCCAGCATTTT. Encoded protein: CSASRRGPWSNQPQHF.